The T cell receptor beta chain described here comes from a study of blood T cell repertoires in COVID-19. Assay: immunoSEQ multiplex PCR; the TCRdb copy retains only in-frame clones and omits some. Seen here are about 210,000 clones, 81% observed once, and the top ten hold more than 8.5%. Those enrolled, adults aged about 18 to 89 years, came from roughly 22 US areas. This receptor was taken from a woman aged 45-65 years with acute COVID-19. Material: PBMCs or T cells enriched from blood (not recorded which).

The CDR3 sequence is CAISDQGGGNQPQHF. The CDR3 DNA sequence: TGTGCCATCAGTGACCAAGGGGGTGGCAATCAGCCCCAGCATTTT. This rearrangement joins TRBV10-3 to TRBJ1-5; possible D gene TRBD1, 6 bases. The CDR3 contains 15 residues. Looked up from germline, CDR1 is ENHRY and CDR2 is SYGVKD. V was trimmed by 3 bases and J by 2 bases, leaving 11 bases between them.